Below are 8 T cell receptor beta chains sequenced from a single sample in a study of CD8 T cells in Susac syndrome. Random hexamers primed reverse transcription of about 0.45 to 1 ug RNA. One entry per CDR3 protein, called by TCRdb with MiXCR from the immunoSEQ multiplex PCR reads. The table has 73,000 or so distinct CDR3 sequences, about 95% seen once. The sequencing input was CD8+ T cells from PBMCs. The receptors derive from a human donor with multiple sclerosis.

V usage is TRBV7-6 and J usage is TRBJ1-5, with TRBD1 identical over 12 bases. The CDR3 is 15 amino acids. Germline V gives CDR1 SGHVS, CDR2 FNYEAQ. V lost 5 bases and J lost 5; bases outside the gene matches: 4. In DNA form, the CDR3 reads TGTGCCAGCAGCGCGGGACAGGGGGCTTATCAGCCCCAGCATTTT. It encodes CASSAGQGAYQPQHF.

The V and J genes are TRBV12-3 or TRBV12-4 and TRBJ1-2; 7 nucleotides line up with TRBD1. The CDR3 contains 13 residues. Trimming took 5 bases from V and 8 from J; bases not matched to a gene: 8. Here the CDR3 reads CASSPDRVEGYTF. The CDR3 DNA follows: TGTGCCAGCAGTCCCGACAGGGTTGAAGGCTACACCTTC.

This chain joins TRBV6-4 and TRBJ2-2; 10 nucleotides match TRBD2. This CDR3 is built from 15 residues. The J segment lost 4 bases and the V segment lost 4 bases, leaving 3 bases of the junction unmatched. Germline V gene data show CDR1 as MRHNA and CDR2 as SNTAGT. The CDR3 bases are TGTGCCAGCAGTGCAATAGCGGGGGGCACCGGGGAGCTGTTTTTT. It is translated as CASSAIAGGTGELFF.

This clonotype was observed once. The chain uses TRBV13 and TRBJ2-7, with D unclear. The germline CDR1 and CDR2 sequences are PRHDT and FYEKMQ (reference sequence). V gave up 2 bases and J gave up 2 bases, with 10 bases separating them. The CDR3 totals 14 residues. CDR3 nucleotide sequence: TGTGCCAGCAGCTTAAAAGCGACCACCTACGAGCAGTACTTC. This encodes CASSLKATTYEQYF.

The count of this clonotype is one. The chain has TRBV15 and TRBJ2-2, with 8 positions matching TRBD2. The ends lost 8 bases at V and 4 bases at J; junction bases unmatched: 3. The CDR3 is 13 residues long. From germline, CDR1 is LNHNV and CDR2 YYDKDF (reference sequence). The CDR3 here is CATPAGVTGELFF. In nucleotides, the CDR3 is TGTGCCACCCCAGCGGGGGTCACCGGGGAGCTGTTTTTT.

This clonotype was detected only once. The V gene is TRBV6-6, the J gene TRBJ2-7; 7 bases map to TRBD1. V dropped 7 bases and J dropped 6; count of bases not matched to a gene: 12. Germline CDR1 reads MNHNY; CDR2 reads SVGAGI (reference sequence). The CDR3 loop spans 14 amino acids. Written as DNA, the CDR3 is TGTGCCAGCAAGGCGACAGGGCCTTGGGGCGAGCAGTACTTC. Protein sequence: CASKATGPWGEQYF.

This clonotype was counted once. The chain is built from TRBV5-6 and TRBJ2-7; D is undetermined. The CDR3 extends over 13 amino acids. Trimming cost V 0 bases and J 1 base, with 5 bases left between them. CDR1 and CDR2 (germline): SGHDT, YYEEEE. CDR3 DNA: TGTGCCAGCAGCTTGGAGGTTTCCTACGAGCAGTACTTC. The encoded protein is CASSLEVSYEQYF.

J is TRBJ2-5 and V is TRBV11-2, with TRBD2 matching 9 bases. The J segment lost 4 bases and the V segment lost 7 bases, leaving 10 bases of the junction unmatched. Germline-derived CDR1 and CDR2 are SGHAT and FQNNGV. The CDR3 contains 15 residues. The CDR3 region is CASTLSGSRGETQYF. The CDR3 DNA is TGTGCCAGCACCCTTAGCGGGAGCAGGGGAGAGACCCAGTACTTC.